This is a list of T cell receptor beta chains from one sample in a study of T cells after yellow fever vaccination. Each CDR3 protein gets one entry after TCRdb re-called the 5' RACE reads with MiXCR. The sample comprises about 240,000 distinct CDR3 sequences, less than 9% of which are singletons, and about 0.85% rests with the top ten. The sequencing here drew on CD4+ T cells sorted from PBMCs, taken 15 days after the yellow fever booster vaccination. These receptors all stem from a man aged 25-45 years who received the YFV17D yellow fever vaccine. Both conserved end residues are part of each CDR3. Each record gives: J gene, clone size, V gene, D gene, CDR3 protein, CDR3 DNA. D genes are given only for firm matches. Expanded clones are given a class, and other clones once, few, many or no size at all.

J gene: TRBJ2-7
clone size: many
V gene: TRBV20-1
D gene: TRBD2
CDR3 protein: CSARDWAGALEQYF
CDR3 DNA: TGCAGTGCTAGAGATTGGGCGGGAGCCCTCGAGCAGTACTTC

J gene: TRBJ2-3
clone size: NA
V gene: TRBV28
D gene: TRBD2
CDR3 protein: CAVISGAGDTQYF
CDR3 DNA: TGTGCCGTCATTAGCGGGGCTGGAGATACGCAGTATTTT

J gene: TRBJ2-4
clone size: many
V gene: TRBV28
D gene: NA
CDR3 protein: CASSQEGGIQYF
CDR3 DNA: TGTGCCAGCAGTCAAGAAGGGGGCATTCAGTACTTC

J gene: TRBJ2-3
clone size: many
V gene: TRBV5-5
D gene: TRBD2
CDR3 protein: CASSLAGVTDTQYF
CDR3 DNA: TGTGCCAGCAGCTTAGCGGGGGTCACAGATACGCAGTATTTT

J gene: TRBJ1-1
clone size: NA
V gene: TRBV4-3
D gene: NA
CDR3 protein: CASTQAVGPNTEAFF
CDR3 DNA: TGCGCCAGCACCCAAGCGGTAGGACCCAACACTGAAGCTTTCTTT

J gene: TRBJ2-3
clone size: few
V gene: TRBV6-5
D gene: NA
CDR3 protein: CASSYFAGLADTQYF
CDR3 DNA: TGTGCCAGCAGTTACTTCGCCGGACTGGCAGATACGCAGTATTTT

J gene: TRBJ2-2
clone size: many
V gene: TRBV4-2
D gene: NA
CDR3 protein: CASSEPGNTGELFF
CDR3 DNA: TGTGCCAGCAGCGAGCCGGGGAACACCGGGGAGCTGTTTTTT

J gene: TRBJ2-2
clone size: few
V gene: TRBV9
D gene: TRBD2
CDR3 protein: CASSGGLPNTGELFF
CDR3 DNA: TGTGCCAGCAGCGGGGGACTACCGAACACCGGGGAGCTGTTTTTT

J gene: TRBJ1-1
clone size: NA
V gene: TRBV20-1
D gene: NA
CDR3 protein: CSARDWNFSEAFF
CDR3 DNA: TGCAGTGCTAGAGATTGGAATTTTAGCGAAGCTTTCTTT

J gene: TRBJ2-5
clone size: many
V gene: TRBV5-1
D gene: TRBD2
CDR3 protein: CASRPLAGVWQETQYF
CDR3 DNA: TGCGCCAGCAGACCACTAGCGGGAGTGTGGCAAGAGACCCAGTACTTC

J gene: TRBJ2-5
clone size: many
V gene: TRBV28
D gene: NA
CDR3 protein: CASSFQTQYF
CDR3 DNA: TGTGCCAGCAGTTTCCAGACCCAGTACTTC

J gene: TRBJ2-2
clone size: few
V gene: TRBV18
D gene: NA
CDR3 protein: CASSPRENTGELFF
CDR3 DNA: TGTGCCAGCTCACCACGGGAGAACACCGGGGAGCTGTTTTTT

J gene: TRBJ2-7
clone size: few
V gene: TRBV29-1
D gene: TRBD1
CDR3 protein: CSALQGAREQYF
CDR3 DNA: TGCAGCGCCTTACAGGGGGCGAGGGAGCAGTACTTC

J gene: TRBJ2-2
clone size: few
V gene: TRBV14
D gene: TRBD1
CDR3 protein: CASSRQGSTGELFF
CDR3 DNA: TGTGCCAGCAGCCGACAGGGATCCACCGGGGAGCTGTTTTTT

J gene: TRBJ1-5
clone size: NA
V gene: TRBV5-1
D gene: NA
CDR3 protein: CASSIGGINQPQHF
CDR3 DNA: TGCGCCAGCAGTATCGGGGGTATCAATCAGCCCCAGCATTTT

J gene: TRBJ2-1
clone size: few
V gene: TRBV7-2
D gene: NA
CDR3 protein: CASSLVYEQFF
CDR3 DNA: TGTGCCAGCAGCTTAGTATATGAGCAGTTCTTC

J gene: TRBJ2-7
clone size: NA
V gene: TRBV10-2
D gene: TRBD2
CDR3 protein: CASSEGWTSGTRVAYF
CDR3 DNA: TGCGCCAGCAGTGAAGGTTGGACTAGCGGGACCCGGGTAGCGTACTTC

J gene: TRBJ2-2
clone size: NA
V gene: TRBV14
D gene: NA
CDR3 protein: CASSLRRNTVELFF
CDR3 DNA: TGTGCCAGCAGCCTAAGGCGGAACACCGTGGAGCTGTTTTTT

J gene: TRBJ1-5
clone size: many
V gene: TRBV29-1
D gene: NA
CDR3 protein: CSVRDNWNQPQHF
CDR3 DNA: TGCAGCGTCCGGGACAATTGGAATCAGCCCCAGCATTTT

J gene: TRBJ2-5
clone size: NA
V gene: TRBV5-1
D gene: NA
CDR3 protein: CASSLRDTRGQETQYF
CDR3 DNA: TGCGCCAGCAGCCTGCGGGACACCCGTGGGCAAGAGACCCAGTACTTC

J gene: TRBJ2-3
clone size: NA
V gene: TRBV29-1
D gene: NA
CDR3 protein: CSVESRSRGRDTQYF
CDR3 DNA: TGCAGCGTTGAAAGCCGGTCCCGAGGGAGGGATACGCAGTATTTT

J gene: TRBJ1-5
clone size: NA
V gene: TRBV18
D gene: NA
CDR3 protein: CASSPDRRNQPQHF
CDR3 DNA: TGTGCCAGCTCACCGGATCGCCGCAATCAGCCCCAGCATTTT

J gene: TRBJ2-1
clone size: few
V gene: TRBV6-2/TRBV6-3
D gene: NA
CDR3 protein: CASSQVEAGSQFF
CDR3 DNA: TGTGCCAGCAGTCAGGTGGAGGCAGGTTCGCAGTTCTTC

J gene: TRBJ2-7
clone size: few
V gene: TRBV9
D gene: NA
CDR3 protein: CASSVQDGEGLREQYF
CDR3 DNA: TGTGCCAGCAGCGTGCAGGACGGGGAAGGTCTACGCGAGCAGTACTTC

J gene: TRBJ2-7
clone size: NA
V gene: TRBV6-5
D gene: TRBD2
CDR3 protein: CASSSPGGPNEQYF
CDR3 DNA: TGTGCCAGCAGTTCTCCGGGAGGGCCTAACGAGCAGTACTTC

J gene: TRBJ2-7
clone size: many
V gene: TRBV2
D gene: NA
CDR3 protein: CASTPAGLNYEQYF
CDR3 DNA: TGTGCCAGCACCCCCGCCGGGCTTAACTACGAGCAGTACTTC

J gene: TRBJ2-1
clone size: NA
V gene: TRBV9
D gene: TRBD2
CDR3 protein: CASSGSGPYNEQFF
CDR3 DNA: TGTGCCAGCAGCGGTAGCGGGCCTTACAATGAGCAGTTCTTC

J gene: TRBJ2-7
clone size: NA
V gene: TRBV7-2
D gene: TRBD2
CDR3 protein: CASSLSGMAYEQYF
CDR3 DNA: TGTGCCAGCAGCCTTAGCGGGATGGCCTACGAGCAGTACTTC

J gene: TRBJ2-7
clone size: NA
V gene: TRBV18
D gene: TRBD2
CDR3 protein: CASSPPSSGRGPEQYF
CDR3 DNA: TGTGCCAGCTCACCACCTTCTAGCGGGAGGGGACCCGAGCAGTACTTC

J gene: TRBJ2-7
clone size: NA
V gene: TRBV5-1
D gene: NA
CDR3 protein: CASSSAEVGEQYF
CDR3 DNA: TGCGCCAGCAGCTCGGCGGAAGTTGGCGAGCAGTACTTC

J gene: TRBJ2-3
clone size: NA
V gene: TRBV24-1
D gene: NA
CDR3 protein: CATSDTPSAGIADTQYF
CDR3 DNA: TGTGCCACCAGTGATACCCCCTCGGCAGGTATTGCAGATACGCAGTATTTT

J gene: TRBJ2-3
clone size: few
V gene: TRBV11-3
D gene: TRBD2
CDR3 protein: CASSPGLAGVADTQYF
CDR3 DNA: TGTGCCAGCAGCCCAGGACTAGCGGGAGTCGCAGATACGCAGTATTTT

J gene: TRBJ2-7
clone size: few
V gene: TRBV6-2/TRBV6-3
D gene: NA
CDR3 protein: CASSSSLKEQYF
CDR3 DNA: TGTGCCAGCAGTTCCTCCTTGAAGGAGCAGTACTTC

J gene: TRBJ2-7
clone size: many
V gene: TRBV20-1
D gene: TRBD1
CDR3 protein: CSAGQGLYEQYF
CDR3 DNA: TGCAGTGCGGGACAGGGACTATACGAGCAGTACTTC

J gene: TRBJ2-7
clone size: many
V gene: TRBV7-2
D gene: TRBD1
CDR3 protein: CASSRQGIYEQYF
CDR3 DNA: TGTGCCAGCAGTCGACAGGGGATCTACGAGCAGTACTTC

J gene: TRBJ2-1
clone size: NA
V gene: TRBV6-6
D gene: NA
CDR3 protein: CASSTGSAQFF
CDR3 DNA: TGTGCCAGCAGTACTGGTTCCGCGCAGTTCTTC

J gene: TRBJ2-7
clone size: NA
V gene: TRBV5-6
D gene: NA
CDR3 protein: CASSSGRTEQYF
CDR3 DNA: TGTGCCAGCAGCTCCGGACGGACCGAGCAGTACTTC

J gene: TRBJ2-2
clone size: NA
V gene: TRBV10-2
D gene: NA
CDR3 protein: CASRIQGRNTGELFF
CDR3 DNA: TGCGCCAGCAGGATTCAGGGGCGGAACACCGGGGAGCTGTTTTTT

J gene: TRBJ2-1
clone size: many
V gene: TRBV5-1
D gene: NA
CDR3 protein: CASNRDATYNEQFF
CDR3 DNA: TGCGCCAGCAACCGGGACGCCACCTACAATGAGCAGTTCTTC

J gene: TRBJ2-1
clone size: many
V gene: TRBV6-2/TRBV6-3
D gene: TRBD2
CDR3 protein: CASRTGLAAYNEQFF
CDR3 DNA: TGTGCCAGCAGAACGGGACTAGCGGCCTACAATGAGCAGTTCTTC

J gene: TRBJ2-7
clone size: many
V gene: TRBV20-1
D gene: NA
CDR3 protein: CSAHSGPYEQYF
CDR3 DNA: TGCAGTGCCCATTCGGGGCCGTACGAGCAGTACTTC

J gene: TRBJ2-5
clone size: NA
V gene: TRBV2
D gene: TRBD2
CDR3 protein: CASSGLAGVETQYF
CDR3 DNA: TGTGCCAGCAGTGGACTAGCGGGAGTCGAGACCCAGTACTTC

J gene: TRBJ2-7
clone size: few
V gene: TRBV5-8
D gene: NA
CDR3 protein: CASNPASASGEQYF
CDR3 DNA: TGTGCCAGCAACCCGGCTAGCGCCTCGGGCGAGCAGTACTTC

J gene: TRBJ2-3
clone size: NA
V gene: TRBV20-1
D gene: NA
CDR3 protein: CSVRITDTQYF
CDR3 DNA: TGCAGTGTCCGAATCACAGATACGCAGTATTTT

J gene: TRBJ1-4
clone size: many
V gene: TRBV7-2
D gene: NA
CDR3 protein: CASSLALPGDEKLFF
CDR3 DNA: TGTGCCAGCAGCTTAGCGCTGCCGGGGGATGAAAAACTGTTTTTT

J gene: TRBJ1-5
clone size: NA
V gene: TRBV5-5
D gene: NA
CDR3 protein: CASSLAMDQPQHF
CDR3 DNA: TGTGCCAGCAGCTTGGCTATGGATCAGCCCCAGCATTTT

J gene: TRBJ1-1
clone size: few
V gene: TRBV5-6
D gene: TRBD1
CDR3 protein: CASSVSGGLEAFF
CDR3 DNA: TGTGCCAGCAGCGTCTCAGGGGGGCTTGAAGCTTTCTTT

J gene: TRBJ2-7
clone size: NA
V gene: TRBV12-3/TRBV12-4
D gene: TRBD2
CDR3 protein: CASSPRTSGSYEQCF
CDR3 DNA: TGTGCCAGCAGTCCCCGGACTAGCGGTTCCTACGAGCAGTGCTTC

J gene: TRBJ2-3
clone size: NA
V gene: TRBV12-3/TRBV12-4
D gene: NA
CDR3 protein: CASTPGVDTQYF
CDR3 DNA: TGTGCCAGCACCCCGGGGGTAGATACGCAGTATTTT

J gene: TRBJ1-5
clone size: many
V gene: TRBV7-8
D gene: NA
CDR3 protein: CASSFSGNSNQPQHF
CDR3 DNA: TGTGCCAGCAGCTTTTCAGGGAATAGCAATCAGCCCCAGCATTTT

J gene: TRBJ2-7
clone size: many
V gene: TRBV12-3/TRBV12-4
D gene: NA
CDR3 protein: CASRATTSYEQYF
CDR3 DNA: TGTGCCAGCAGAGCGACTACCTCGTACGAGCAGTACTTC

J gene: TRBJ2-1
clone size: few
V gene: TRBV12-3/TRBV12-4
D gene: TRBD2
CDR3 protein: CASSLGGSGNGNEQFF
CDR3 DNA: TGTGCCAGCAGTTTAGGAGGTAGCGGGAATGGCAATGAGCAGTTCTTC

J gene: TRBJ2-5
clone size: NA
V gene: TRBV4-1
D gene: TRBD2
CDR3 protein: CASSQETSGRAQETQYF
CDR3 DNA: TGCGCCAGCAGCCAAGAAACTAGCGGGAGGGCCCAAGAGACCCAGTACTTC

J gene: TRBJ1-1
clone size: many
V gene: TRBV3-1
D gene: NA
CDR3 protein: CASSHLDMNTEAFF
CDR3 DNA: TGTGCCAGCAGCCATCTCGACATGAACACTGAAGCTTTCTTT

J gene: TRBJ2-1
clone size: NA
V gene: TRBV28
D gene: TRBD2
CDR3 protein: CASSSPGTSGPNEQFF
CDR3 DNA: TGTGCCAGCAGTTCGCCCGGGACTAGCGGCCCTAATGAGCAGTTCTTC

J gene: TRBJ2-7
clone size: NA
V gene: TRBV10-3
D gene: NA
CDR3 protein: CAMGDSAHDEQYF
CDR3 DNA: TGTGCCATGGGAGACAGCGCCCATGACGAGCAGTACTTC

J gene: TRBJ2-1
clone size: many
V gene: TRBV20-1
D gene: NA
CDR3 protein: CSARGGHNEQFF
CDR3 DNA: TGCAGTGCTAGAGGGGGCCACAATGAGCAGTTCTTC

J gene: TRBJ2-7
clone size: NA
V gene: TRBV3-1
D gene: NA
CDR3 protein: CASSNTHEQYF
CDR3 DNA: TGTGCCAGCAGCAACACCCACGAGCAGTACTTC

J gene: TRBJ1-1
clone size: many
V gene: TRBV6-5
D gene: NA
CDR3 protein: CASTREGRAFF
CDR3 DNA: TGTGCCAGCACCCGCGAGGGGAGAGCTTTCTTT